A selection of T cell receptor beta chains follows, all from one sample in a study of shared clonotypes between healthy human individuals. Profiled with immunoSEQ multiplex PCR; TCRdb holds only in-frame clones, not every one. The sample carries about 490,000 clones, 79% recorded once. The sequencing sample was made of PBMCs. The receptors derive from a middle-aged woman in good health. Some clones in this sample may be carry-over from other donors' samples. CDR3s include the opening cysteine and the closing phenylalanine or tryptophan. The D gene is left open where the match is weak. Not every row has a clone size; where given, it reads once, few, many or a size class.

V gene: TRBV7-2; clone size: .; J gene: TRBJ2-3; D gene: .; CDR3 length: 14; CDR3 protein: CASSRQISTDTQYF; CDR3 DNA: TGTGCCAGCAGCCGACAGATTAGCACAGATACGCAGTATTTT
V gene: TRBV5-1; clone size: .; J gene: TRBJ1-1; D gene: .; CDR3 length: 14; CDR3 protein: CASSLDRVRTEAFF; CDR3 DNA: TGCGCCAGCAGCTTGGACAGGGTTCGGACTGAAGCTTTCTTT
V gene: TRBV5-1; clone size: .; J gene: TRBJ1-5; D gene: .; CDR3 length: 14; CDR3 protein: CASSYTVSNQPQHF; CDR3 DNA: TGCGCCAGCTCCTATACTGTGAGCAATCAGCCCCAGCATTTT
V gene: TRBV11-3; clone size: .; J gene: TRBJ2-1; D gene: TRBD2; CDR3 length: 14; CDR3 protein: CASGVARGYNEQFF; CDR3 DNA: TGTGCCAGCGGGGTAGCGCGGGGGTACAATGAGCAGTTCTTC
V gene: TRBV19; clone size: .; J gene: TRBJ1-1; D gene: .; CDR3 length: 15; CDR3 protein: CASSPQRGASAEAFF; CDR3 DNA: TGTGCCAGTAGTCCCCAACGGGGGGCGTCTGCTGAAGCTTTCTTT
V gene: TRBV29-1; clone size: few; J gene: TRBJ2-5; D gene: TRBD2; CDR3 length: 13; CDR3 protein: CSVQTSGEETQYF; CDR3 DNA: TGCAGCGTGCAAACTAGCGGGGAGGAGACCCAGTACTTC
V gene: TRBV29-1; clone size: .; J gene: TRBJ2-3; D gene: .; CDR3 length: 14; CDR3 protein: CSARVGPDTDTQYF; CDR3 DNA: TGCAGCGCCCGAGTCGGGCCAGACACAGATACGCAGTATTTT
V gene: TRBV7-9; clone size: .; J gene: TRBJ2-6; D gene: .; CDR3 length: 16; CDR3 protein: CASSPLGQAGANVLTF; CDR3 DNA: TGTGCCAGCAGCCCTCTGGGGCAGGCCGGGGCCAACGTCCTGACTTTC
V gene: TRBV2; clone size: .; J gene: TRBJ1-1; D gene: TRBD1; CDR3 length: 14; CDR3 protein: CASSSQTGDTEAFF; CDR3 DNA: TGTGCCAGCAGCAGCCAGACAGGGGACACTGAAGCTTTCTTT
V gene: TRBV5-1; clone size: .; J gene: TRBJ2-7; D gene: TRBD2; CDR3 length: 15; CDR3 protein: CASSWTSGSRDEQYF; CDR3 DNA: TGCGCCAGCAGCTGGACTAGCGGGAGTAGGGACGAGCAGTACTTC
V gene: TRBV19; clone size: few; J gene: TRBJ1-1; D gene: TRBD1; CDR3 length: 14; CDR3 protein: CASTDRGRFTEAFF; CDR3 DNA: TGTGCCAGTACCGACAGGGGGCGATTTACTGAAGCTTTCTTT
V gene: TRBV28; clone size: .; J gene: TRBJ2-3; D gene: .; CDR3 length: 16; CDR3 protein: CASSLSPARGPDTQYF; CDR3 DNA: TGTGCCAGCAGTTTATCCCCAGCCCGTGGGCCAGATACGCAGTATTTT
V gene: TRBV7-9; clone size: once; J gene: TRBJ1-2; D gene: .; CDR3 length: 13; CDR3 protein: CASRGGRMYGYTF; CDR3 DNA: TGTGCCAGCCGGGGGGGACGGATGTATGGCTACACCTTC
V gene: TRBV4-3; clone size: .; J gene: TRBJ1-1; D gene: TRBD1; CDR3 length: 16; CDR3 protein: CASSQIVTGLNTEAFF; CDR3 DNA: TGCGCCAGCAGCCAAATAGTGACAGGGCTGAACACTGAAGCTTTCTTT
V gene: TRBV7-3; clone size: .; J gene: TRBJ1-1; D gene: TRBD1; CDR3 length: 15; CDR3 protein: CASSSRPGGRTEAFF; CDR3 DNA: TGTGCCAGCAGCTCCAGACCAGGGGGAAGAACTGAAGCTTTCTTT
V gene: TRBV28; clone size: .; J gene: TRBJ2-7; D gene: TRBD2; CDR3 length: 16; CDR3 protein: CASSPPWDYSSYEQYF; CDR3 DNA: TGTGCCAGCAGTCCTCCGTGGGACTACAGCTCCTACGAGCAGTACTTC